This T cell receptor (beta chain) was profiled in a study of blood T cell repertoires in COVID-19. Study-wide background: The United States, Italy and Spain were the sources of the acute and convalescent COVID-19 samples. PBMCs, B-cell-depleted T cells, or T cells were the source of the cDNA or gDNA that made up the material.

This clone appeared a single time. Germline-derived CDR1 and CDR2 are MGHDK and SYGVNS. The CDR3 runs to 12 residues. V gave up 2 bases and J gave up 3 bases, with 5 bases separating them. Original analysis: Estimates of nucleated cell counts were drawn from the amplification of reference gene primers. The assay was immunoSEQ multiplex PCR, and TCRdb's table has in-frame clones only and misses some. The V and J calls and clone size come from that table; D and trimming were worked out from the DNA. The sample holds roughly 310,000 clones, approximately 87% seen once. The sequenced sample was peripheral blood. The sequence was obtained from a woman aged 50 to 60 with active or convalescent COVID-19. The chain links TRBV25-1 to TRBJ2-7; no definite D call. The CDR3 protein is CASSERSYEQYF. As DNA, the CDR3 is TGTGCCAGCAGTGAACGTAGCTACGAGCAGTACTTC.